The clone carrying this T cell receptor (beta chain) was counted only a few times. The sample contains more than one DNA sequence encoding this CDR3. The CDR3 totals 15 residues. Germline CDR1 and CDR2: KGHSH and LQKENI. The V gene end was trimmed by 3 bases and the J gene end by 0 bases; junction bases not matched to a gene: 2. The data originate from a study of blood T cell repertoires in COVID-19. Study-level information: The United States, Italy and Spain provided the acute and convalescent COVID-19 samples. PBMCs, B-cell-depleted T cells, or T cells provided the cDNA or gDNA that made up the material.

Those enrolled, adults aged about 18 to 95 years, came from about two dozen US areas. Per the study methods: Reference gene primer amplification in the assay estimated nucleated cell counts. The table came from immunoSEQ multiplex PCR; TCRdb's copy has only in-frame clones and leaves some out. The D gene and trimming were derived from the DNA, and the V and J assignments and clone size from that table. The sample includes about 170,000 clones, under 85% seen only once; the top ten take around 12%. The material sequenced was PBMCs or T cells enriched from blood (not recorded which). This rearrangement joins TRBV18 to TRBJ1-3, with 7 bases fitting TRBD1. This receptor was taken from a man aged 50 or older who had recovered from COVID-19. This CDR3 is CASSPGQISGNTIYF. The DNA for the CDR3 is TGTGCCAGCTCACCGGGACAGATCTCTGGAAACACCATATATTTT. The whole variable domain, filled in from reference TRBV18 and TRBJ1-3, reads NAGVMQNPRHLVRRRGQEARLRCSPMKGHSHVYWYRQLPEEGLKFMVYLQKENIIDESGMPKERFSAEFPKEGPSILRIQQVVRGDSAAYFCASSPGQISGNTIYFGEGSWLTVV.